These 19 T cell receptor beta chains originate from one sample sequenced in a study of T cells after yellow fever vaccination. TCRdb passed the 5' RACE reads through MiXCR, listing each CDR3 protein once. The table lists 25,000 to 35,000 distinct CDR3 sequences, roughly 6.1% of them singletons, with roughly 25% in the top ten. The material was PBMCs, either bulk or a sorted T-cell subset (CD4+, CD8+, memory, or dextramer-sorted; not recorded which), obtained on the day of the yellow fever booster vaccination. All receptors come from a young man who received the YFV17D yellow fever vaccine.

This clonotype was picked up a small number of times. The V and J genes are TRBV3-1 and TRBJ1-1; D ambiguous. The CDR3 has 12 amino acids. Germline V gene data show CDR1 as LGHDT and CDR2 as YNNKEL (reference sequence). V lost 3 bases and J 1 base, leaving 3 bases between the germline ends. CDR3 residues: CASSHKNTEAFF. CDR3 in DNA: TGTGCCAGCAGCCATAAGAACACTGAAGCTTTCTTT.

This clonotype appeared many times. The chain couples TRBV3-1 to TRBJ1-6; D gene uncertain. V gave up 4 bases and J gave up 7 bases, with 11 bases separating them. The CDR3 is 14 residues long. Per germline, CDR1 LGHDT and CDR2 YNNKEL (reference sequence). In DNA, the CDR3 is TGTGCCAGCAGCCCAAGCCGGGGAAATTCACCCCTCCACTTT. Translation gives CASSPSRGNSPLHF. Filled out from reference TRBV3-1 and TRBJ1-6, the complete variable domain reads DTAVSQTPKYLVTQMGNDKSIKCEQNLGHDTMYWYKQDSKKFLKIMFSYNNKELIINETVPNRFSPKSPDKAHLNLHINSLELGDSAVYFCASSPSRGNSPLHFGNGTRLTVT.

This clonotype was counted at least ten times. The chain employs TRBV7-2 and TRBJ2-3, with TRBD2 matching 8 bases. The junction had 9 bases not matched to a gene; V was cut back by 5 bases and J by 2 bases. The CDR3 has 16 residues. The germline CDR1 and CDR2 sequences are SGHTA and FQGNSA. CDR3 in amino acids: CASSKAGTSSTDTQYF. CDR3 nucleotides: TGTGCCAGCAGCAAAGCCGGGACTAGTTCCACAGATACGCAGTATTTT.

This clonotype was counted many times. CDR3 loop: CASSPYTGELFF. The CDR3 nucleotides are TGTGCCAGCAGCCCTTACACCGGGGAGCTGTTTTTT. The rearrangement links TRBV7-2 to TRBJ2-2; D unresolved. The CDR3 contains 12 residues. CDR1 is SGHTA, CDR2 FQGNSA, per germline. V was trimmed by 5 bases and J by 3 bases, leaving 4 bases between them.

There are many counts of this clonotype. The chain has TRBV5-1 and TRBJ1-2, with D unresolved. V dropped 0 bases and J dropped 3 bases, with 12 bases sitting between them. Germline loops: CDR1 SGHRS, CDR2 YFSETQ. There are 15 residues in the CDR3. The CDR3 nucleotides are TGCGCCAGCAGCTTGGATCCCTCCACGGACTATGGCTACACCTTC. Protein: CASSLDPSTDYGYTF.

This clonotype occurred many times. This chain links TRBV3-1 with TRBJ1-3; D uncertain. Germline CDR1 reads LGHDT; CDR2 reads YNNKEL (reference sequence). The V and J ends lost 0 bases and 4 bases respectively, with 13 bases between them. The CDR3 covers 16 residues. CDR3 amino acids: CASSQDTILQGNTIYF. The CDR3 DNA reads TGTGCCAGCAGCCAAGATACTATTTTGCAGGGAAACACCATATATTTT.

This clonotype occurred many times. The chain carries TRBV20-1 and TRBJ2-1, with 8 positions matching TRBD2. V shed 5 bases, J shed 7 bases, and the junction held 16 bases outside the gene matches. The CDR3 contains 16 residues. Germline lookup yields CDR1 DFQATT and CDR2 SNEGSKA (reference sequence). CDR3 sequence reads: CSASPSASGSSNEQFF. In DNA, the CDR3 is TGCAGTGCTTCGCCCTCAGCCAGCGGGAGTAGTAATGAGCAGTTCTTC.

Ten or more counts support this clonotype. Written as DNA, the CDR3 is TGTGCCAGCACCCAGATTGGGGCGGGGGGCTCCTACAATGAGCAGTTCTTC. It yields the protein CASTQIGAGGSYNEQFF. The J gene is TRBJ2-1, the V gene TRBV28; 8 bases are a match to TRBD2. Germline V gene sequence: CDR1 MDHEN, CDR2 SYDVKM. V shed 7 bases, J shed 0 bases, and the junction held 11 bases outside the gene matches. The CDR3 covers 17 residues.

In the case of this clonotype: A much larger clone lies one base from this, so it may be a read error. The gene calls are TRBV3-1 and TRBJ2-7, with D perhaps matching TRBD2 (5 bases). The length of the CDR3 is 17 residues. The V and J ends lost 11 bases and 3 bases respectively, with 29 bases between them. The V gene's germline CDR1 is LGHDT and CDR2 YNNKEL (reference sequence). CDR3 nucleotides: TGTGCCGGCGCAAAGGGTATGGGGAGCGGCCACTTCTACGAGCAGTACTTC. The encoded protein is CAGAKGMGSGHFYEQYF.

This clonotype was observed many times. The chain couples TRBV5-1 to TRBJ2-4, with 8 bases matching TRBD2. The ends lost 4 bases at V and 0 bases at J; junction bases unmatched: 9. The CDR3 consists of 17 residues. Looked up from germline, CDR1 is SGHRS and CDR2 is YFSETQ. In nucleotides, the CDR3 is TGCGCCAGCAGCCACGTCCCTAGCGGGCTAGCCAAAAACATTCAGTACTTC. Its translation: CASSHVPSGLAKNIQYF.

This clonotype occurred many times. The chain is built from TRBV5-1 and TRBJ2-1; the D call may be TRBD1 or TRBD2 (6 bases each). The CDR3 sequence is 16 residues long. The germline gives CDR1 SGHRS, CDR2 YFSETQ. The V end lost 6 bases, the J end lost 5 bases, and 21 bases lay between the germline ends. This CDR3 reads CASTRAGQGPHNEQFF. The CDR3 nucleotides are TGCGCCAGCACACGGGCGGGGCAGGGGCCCCACAATGAGCAGTTCTTC. Filled out from reference TRBV5-1 and TRBJ2-1, the complete variable domain reads KAGVTQTPRYLIKTRGQQVTLSCSPISGHRSVSWYQQTPGQGLQFLFEYFSETQRNKGNFPGRFSGRQFSNSRSEMNVSTLELGDSALYLCASTRAGQGPHNEQFFGPGTRLTVL.

This chain joins TRBV7-2 and TRBJ2-3; 12 nucleotides agree with TRBD2. The germline V gene has CDR1 SGHTA and CDR2 FQGNSA. After removal of 5 bases from V and 1 base from J, the junction contained 4 bases not matched to a gene. This CDR3 comprises 16 residues. CDR3 sequence: CASSALAGGGTDTQYF. In DNA, the CDR3 is TGTGCCAGCAGCGCCCTAGCGGGAGGGGGCACAGATACGCAGTATTTT.

Of note for this clonotype: A much larger clone is a single base away; this may be a read error. The chain links TRBV5-1 to TRBJ2-1; no clear D gene. Germline V gene sequence: CDR1 SGHRS, CDR2 YFSETQ. Trimming stripped 4 bases from V and 7 bases from J, with 9 bases between. CDR3 length equals 12 residues. The CDR3 protein is CASSLELNEQFF. The CDR3, as DNA: TGCGCCAGCAGCCTTGAGTTAAATGAGCAGTTCTTC.

This clonotype was detected a few times. This clone may be a read error of a much larger clone one base away. The rearrangement uses TRBV20-1 and TRBJ2-3, with D perhaps TRBD2 (6 bases). Per germline, CDR1 DFQATT and CDR2 SNEGSKA (reference sequence). CDR3 size: 15 residues. The CDR3: CCAKGLGEATDTQYF. The CDR3 DNA reads as TGCTGTGCTAAAGGCCTGGGGGAGGCCACAGATACGCAGTATTTT.

The chain joins TRBV10-3 to TRBJ2-6; 9 bases fit TRBD1. This CDR3 is 17 amino acids long. Looked up from germline, CDR1 is ENHRY and CDR2 is SYGVKD. Trimming removed 6 bases from V and 1 base from J; junction bases left unmatched: 7. CDR3 nucleotide sequence: TGTGCCATCAGCGGCCCGGGACAGGGTTCTGGGGCCAACGTCCTGACTTTC. This gives the protein CAISGPGQGSGANVLTF.

This clonotype occurred many times. This chain connects TRBV5-6 to TRBJ2-3; D is perhaps TRBD2 (6 bases). The CDR3 is made up of 14 amino acids. Looked up from germline, CDR1 is SGHDT and CDR2 is YYEEEE. Trimming cost V 3 bases and J 2 bases, with 10 bases left between them. This chain's CDR3 is CASSWGLSTDTQYF. DNA for the CDR3: TGTGCCAGCAGCTGGGGACTTTCCACAGATACGCAGTATTTT.

This clonotype showed up many times. The CDR3 sequence: CSASTRADEKLFF. In DNA, the CDR3 is TGCAGTGCTAGTACTAGGGCAGACGAAAAACTGTTTTTT. The V call is TRBV20-1, the J call TRBJ1-4; D is ambiguous. The V end was cut by 3 bases, the J end by 8 bases, with 13 bases between. The germline gives CDR1 DFQATT, CDR2 SNEGSKA (reference sequence). The CDR3 length is 13 residues.

This clonotype has a handful of counts. The genes are TRBV5-4 and TRBJ2-1; D unclear. The CDR3 runs 13 residues. Trimming cost V 4 bases and J 5 bases, with 10 bases left between them. Looked up from germline, CDR1 is SGHNT and CDR2 is YYREEE (reference sequence). The CDR3 here is CASSGERNNEQFF. In DNA form, the CDR3 reads TGTGCCAGCAGCGGGGAAAGAAACAATGAGCAGTTCTTC.

This clonotype was seen repeatedly, ten times or more. The J gene is TRBJ2-5, the V gene TRBV3-1; no definite D call. V shed 0 bases and J shed 5 bases, with 10 bases lying between them. Looked up from germline, CDR1 is LGHDT and CDR2 is YNNKEL (reference sequence). The CDR3 has 14 residues. The CDR3 DNA reads TGTGCCAGCAGCCAAGATTCCGTCCCCGAGACCCAGTACTTC. Protein: CASSQDSVPETQYF.